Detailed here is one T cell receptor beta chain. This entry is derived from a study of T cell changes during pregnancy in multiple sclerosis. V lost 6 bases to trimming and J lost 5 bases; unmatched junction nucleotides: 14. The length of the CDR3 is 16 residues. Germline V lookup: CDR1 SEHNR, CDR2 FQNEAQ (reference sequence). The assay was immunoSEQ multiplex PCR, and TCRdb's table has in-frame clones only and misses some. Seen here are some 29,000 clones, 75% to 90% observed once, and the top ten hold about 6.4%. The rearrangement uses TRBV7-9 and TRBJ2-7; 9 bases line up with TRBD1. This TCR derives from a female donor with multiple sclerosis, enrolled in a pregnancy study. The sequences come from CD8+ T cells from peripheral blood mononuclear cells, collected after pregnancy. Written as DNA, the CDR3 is TGTGCCAGCAGACGACCGGGACAGGGATTCTACGACGAGCAGTACTTC. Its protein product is CASRRPGQGFYDEQYF. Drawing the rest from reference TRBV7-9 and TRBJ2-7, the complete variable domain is DTGVSQNPRHKITKRGQNVTFRCDPISEHNRLYWYRQTLGQGPEFLTYFQNEAQLEKSRLLSDRFSAERPKGSFSTLEIQRTEQGDSAMYLCASRRPGQGFYDEQYFGPGTRLTVT.